This is a list of T cell receptor beta chains from one sample in a study of radiotherapy plus CTLA-4 blockade in lung cancer. The table came from immunoSEQ multiplex PCR; TCRdb's copy has only in-frame clones and leaves some out. The sample contains 45,000 or so clones, about 88% of which appear only once. The sequencing used peripheral blood, collected from a patient treated with radiotherapy plus ipilimumab. Every receptor here comes from a human donor with non-small cell lung cancer whose response to radiotherapy plus ipilimumab could not be evaluated. Each CDR3 is given without its conserved first and last residue. The order of the fields is V gene, CDR3 length, J gene, clone size, CDR3 protein. Where a row states a size, it is once, few, many or the class of an expanded clone; other rows omit it.

v_gene: TRBV10-3
len: 13
j_gene: TRBJ2-7
abundance: once
CDR3aa: AISDSSGFSYEQY

v_gene: TRBV5-1
len: 12
j_gene: TRBJ2-5
abundance: once
CDR3aa: ASGGTGVGETQY

v_gene: TRBV5-6
len: 10
j_gene: TRBJ2-4
abundance: .
CDR3aa: ASSLRGDIQY

v_gene: TRBV7-8
len: 15
j_gene: TRBJ2-6
abundance: many
CDR3aa: ASSFGLAGSGANVLT

v_gene: TRBV10-1
len: 19
j_gene: TRBJ2-2
abundance: .
CDR3aa: ASSATPGLAGGRTNTGELF

v_gene: TRBV5-1
len: 13
j_gene: TRBJ2-2
abundance: .
CDR3aa: ASSLGAASTGELF

v_gene: TRBV19
len: 14
j_gene: TRBJ2-3
abundance: once
CDR3aa: ASSRGLAGPTDTQY

v_gene: TRBV5-1
len: 12
j_gene: TRBJ1-2
abundance: .
CDR3aa: ASSLAGQRYGYT

v_gene: TRBV5-1
len: 13
j_gene: TRBJ2-7
abundance: .
CDR3aa: ASSLKRGGLHEQY

v_gene: TRBV9
len: 13
j_gene: TRBJ2-2
abundance: .
CDR3aa: ASSPRGRVAGELF

v_gene: TRBV5-1
len: 12
j_gene: TRBJ2-3
abundance: few
CDR3aa: ASSKEGATDTQY

v_gene: TRBV7-2
len: 12
j_gene: TRBJ2-7
abundance: .
CDR3aa: ASSFLAGEGEQY

v_gene: TRBV29-1
len: 10
j_gene: TRBJ2-7
abundance: .
CDR3aa: SVRLSSYEQY

v_gene: TRBV7-9
len: 11
j_gene: TRBJ2-5
abundance: .
CDR3aa: ASSLSGAGEQY

v_gene: TRBV2
len: 12
j_gene: TRBJ1-1
abundance: .
CDR3aa: ASTLLGQNTEAF

v_gene: TRBV7-2
len: 10
j_gene: TRBJ2-7
abundance: .
CDR3aa: ASGQGQNEQY

v_gene: TRBV2
len: 14
j_gene: TRBJ1-4
abundance: .
CDR3aa: ASSEPPTVRREKLF

v_gene: TRBV11-3
len: 14
j_gene: TRBJ2-1
abundance: .
CDR3aa: ASSPWTGGNTNEQF

v_gene: TRBV5-6
len: 13
j_gene: TRBJ2-3
abundance: .
CDR3aa: ASSTGRGGTDTQY

v_gene: TRBV7-7
len: 14
j_gene: TRBJ2-5
abundance: .
CDR3aa: ASSLVGQGTEETQY

v_gene: TRBV7-8
len: 15
j_gene: TRBJ2-7
abundance: .
CDR3aa: ASSPGTSGGAVYEQY

v_gene: TRBV6-5
len: 11
j_gene: TRBJ2-5
abundance: .
CDR3aa: ASSYDSKETQY

v_gene: TRBV27
len: 12
j_gene: TRBJ2-7
abundance: .
CDR3aa: ASSPWTSGGSQY

v_gene: TRBV27
len: 13
j_gene: TRBJ2-7
abundance: .
CDR3aa: ASSPTSGGSYEQY

v_gene: TRBV19
len: 12
j_gene: TRBJ2-5
abundance: .
CDR3aa: ASSIFGLGETQY

v_gene: TRBV5-8
len: 11
j_gene: TRBJ1-2
abundance: .
CDR3aa: ASSLDRGSGYT

v_gene: TRBV19
len: 11
j_gene: TRBJ2-7
abundance: .
CDR3aa: ASSIVAGYEQY

v_gene: TRBV4-3
len: 16
j_gene: TRBJ1-2
abundance: .
CDR3aa: ASSQDVGISKEGYGYT

v_gene: TRBV5-6
len: 9
j_gene: TRBJ2-7
abundance: .
CDR3aa: ASRRDSTEY

v_gene: TRBV9
len: 12
j_gene: TRBJ2-7
abundance: .
CDR3aa: ASSPLAGVGEQY

v_gene: TRBV7-2
len: 11
j_gene: .
abundance: .
CDR3aa: ASSGGDSYEQY

v_gene: TRBV6-5
len: 14
j_gene: TRBJ2-7
abundance: .
CDR3aa: ASSYSILAGNREQY

v_gene: TRBV10-3
len: 13
j_gene: TRBJ1-1
abundance: .
CDR3aa: AISDSGAGNTEAF

v_gene: TRBV25-1
len: 15
j_gene: TRBJ2-2
abundance: .
CDR3aa: ASSESVQGSVTGELF

v_gene: TRBV6-5
len: 14
j_gene: TRBJ2-1
abundance: .
CDR3aa: ASSYRGTSLGDEQF

v_gene: TRBV6-1
len: 13
j_gene: TRBJ2-3
abundance: once
CDR3aa: ASRYLAGSPDTQY

v_gene: TRBV7-2
len: 12
j_gene: TRBJ2-2
abundance: .
CDR3aa: ASSWAGGTGELF

v_gene: TRBV9
len: 15
j_gene: TRBJ2-1
abundance: .
CDR3aa: ASSVELSGLAGNEQF

v_gene: TRBV5-4
len: 13
j_gene: TRBJ2-3
abundance: once
CDR3aa: ASSLGLAATDTQY

v_gene: TRBV7-8
len: 12
j_gene: TRBJ1-1
abundance: .
CDR3aa: AVKKGWRGTEAF

v_gene: TRBV5-1
len: 12
j_gene: TRBJ2-7
abundance: .
CDR3aa: ASSPGQGVYEQY

v_gene: TRBV2
len: 12
j_gene: TRBJ1-1
abundance: .
CDR3aa: ASSVGQLNTEAF

v_gene: TRBV30
len: 16
j_gene: TRBJ2-7
abundance: .
CDR3aa: AWSVLQSGTGSWYEQY

v_gene: TRBV7-9
len: 13
j_gene: TRBJ2-1
abundance: .
CDR3aa: ASSPDRGDYNEQF

v_gene: TRBV7-2
len: 15
j_gene: TRBJ2-4
abundance: .
CDR3aa: ASSLSGGPLAKNIQY

v_gene: TRBV6-5
len: 13
j_gene: TRBJ1-6
abundance: few
CDR3aa: ASSYTTGEDSPLH

v_gene: TRBV6-1
len: 12
j_gene: TRBJ2-7
abundance: .
CDR3aa: ASSPLAGEYEQY

v_gene: TRBV9
len: 15
j_gene: TRBJ2-5
abundance: .
CDR3aa: ASSVGGLAGDQETQY

v_gene: TRBV5-1
len: 14
j_gene: TRBJ2-3
abundance: .
CDR3aa: ASSLVSGRTTDTQY

v_gene: TRBV19
len: 13
j_gene: TRBJ1-1
abundance: .
CDR3aa: ASSPRDRLNTEAF

v_gene: TRBV18
len: 14
j_gene: TRBJ2-3
abundance: .
CDR3aa: ASSVQVRASTDTQY